This TCR beta chain was captured in a study of cytotoxic CD8 clonotypes in ibrutinib-treated CLL. Study background: With a range of 6 to 36, the median treatment time before response samples were taken was approximately 11 months.

CDR1 is SNHLY, CDR2 FYNNEI, per germline. This CDR3 has 10 amino acids. V was shortened by 6 bases and J by 11 bases, with 10 bases between the two germline ends. Repertoires were generated with immunoSEQ multiplex PCR, while TCRdb's copy carries only in-frame clones and drops some. The sample carries about 68,000 clones, about 64% recorded once. The sample holds a few counts of this clone. The clonotype comes from a human donor with chronic lymphocytic leukemia. The source material was PBMCs, sampled after 12 months of ibrutinib treatment. V usage is TRBV2 and J usage is TRBJ1-1; a possible D gene is TRBD1 (5 bases). The CDR3 reads CASSGHVAFF. CDR3 nucleotide sequence: TGTGCCAGCAGCGGACACGTGGCTTTCTTT.